This T cell receptor (beta chain) emerged from a study of cytomegalovirus exposure and HLA in healthy donors. Overall study: A previous analysis identified 100 million to 120 million unique TCR beta sequences derived from roughly 190 million T cells.

Primers: 60 Vbeta forward and 13 Jbeta reverse. Only in-frame clones appear in the TCRdb table, and some are missing; sequencing was by immunoSEQ multiplex PCR. The top ten clones hold 1% of a sample with 170,000 or so clones, around three quarters of them seen once. Trimming took off 6 bases at V and 4 bases at J, with 12 bases between the two ends. The CDR3 has 13 residues. In germline, CDR1 is MDHEN, CDR2 SYDVKM. Sequenced input: PBMCs. The TCR sequence derives from a woman aged 45-59 years in good health and CMV-seropositive. This rearrangement joins TRBV28 to TRBJ1-1; D might be TRBD1 (6 bases). CDR3 loop: CASSSDSRTEAFF. The CDR3 nucleotides are TGTGCCAGCAGCTCGGACAGTCGCACTGAAGCTTTCTTT.